This T cell receptor beta chain was sequenced for a study of PD-L1 blockade in urothelial cancer (dated by TCRdb to 2017 to 2019). Background for the entire study: Every patient began therapy at some point between 2014 and 2015 and was given atezolizumab 1,200 mg intravenously every 3 weeks. Blood samples were analyzed at 3 weeks after treatment start (second dose) and at 6 weeks after treatment start. Roughly 9 patients reached durable clinical benefit, while some 21 patients did not. About 90% of the roughly 30 patients were males with bladder-origin urothelial cancer, and 18 of 29 reported a prior smoking history. An ECOG performance status of 0 or 1 was recorded for the patients, and 0 to 3 prior chemotherapy regimens had been received by the patients. Pretreatment tumor samples, along with matched peripheral blood serially collected before and after atezolizumab treatment, were subjected to TCR sequencing. The study, an exploratory multi-omic analysis, examined somatic, immune and clinical correlates of response to PD-L1 blockade with atezolizumab in urothelial cancer. In the same patients, pretreatment tumors underwent whole exome sequencing and RNA sequencing in addition to TCR sequencing. Blood samples gave median yields of approximately 130,000 T cells and over 80,000 unique TCRs, along with a median clonality of 0.080. Durable clinical benefit meant progression-free survival longer than 6 months, and TCR features were also tested against progression-free and overall survival. Pretreatment blood TCR-seq was available for about 27 patients, at least one posttreatment blood collection was obtained for some 25 patients, and tumor TCR-seq was available for some 25 patients. General conclusions and limits of the study: Among patients with durable benefit, tumor-associated TCR clones showed greater expansion in peripheral blood 3 weeks after treatment started (n ≈ 22, p = 0.022). Because of the small sample size (n of about 30) and the many exploratory analyses performed, the results are intended to be regarded as hypothesis-generating. A pretreatment peripheral blood TCR clonality below the median was linked to improved progression-free and overall survival.

Synthetic TCR analog templates were spiked into each PCR to estimate absolute template abundance from read counts. Using the immunoSEQ assay, TCRbeta CDR3 regions were amplified from genomic DNA with bias-controlled V and J gene primers. Sequencing of rearranged TCRbeta segments was done at approximately 20X coverage. In the original analysis: Sequencing errors were corrected by clustering and CDR3s were annotated against IMGT to assign V, D and J genes. Downstream analyses used only productive TCRbeta rearrangements, leaving out any out-of-frame or stop-codon sequences. Clonality was calculated as one minus the Shannon entropy normalized by the log of the number of unique productive sequences. Clones differing between time points or between blood and tumor were identified using Fisher's exact test with Benjamini-Hochberg correction, with an adjusted p below 0.01 applied as the threshold. The table comes from immuneACCESS by way of TCRdb, which keeps in-frame sequences with V and J called. Part of the clones is missing from these tables; in studies checked, under half for an unresolved V gene and the rest for unknown reasons. V, J and clone size were drawn from that table, and D and trimming were deduced from the DNA. Present in this sample are approximately 50,000 clones, around 84% of which were seen just once. The leading ten clones occupy approximately 1.4% of the sample.

What the time point label conveys for this sample: pretreatment peripheral blood. A total of under 35 patients with locally advanced or metastatic urothelial carcinoma, treated at Memorial Sloan Kettering on a trial protocol, made up the cohort. Peripheral blood mononuclear cells were collected pretreatment and during treatment, at between 1 and 8 total time points per patient. The Qiagen DNeasy Blood extraction kit was used to purify genomic DNA from total PBMCs and from tumor samples. PBMCs were collected pretreatment and during treatment, and were isolated and stored as previously described. Details on this clone: The antigen it recognizes is unknown. No much larger clone is present one base from it, and per-base qualities are unavailable.

The source is a man over 45 with urothelial cancer. The sample here was PBMCs, taken around atezolizumab (anti-PD-L1) treatment.

The CDR3 in this case is CASTLEVGELFF. The sequenced DNA: TGTGCCAGCACCCTGGAGGTCGGGGAGCTGTTTTTT. The sequence links TRBV7-6 to TRBJ2-2; possibly the D gene is TRBD2, per 5 matching bases. Based on the germline V gene, the CDR1 and CDR2 sequences are SGHVS and FNYEAQ. Deletion took 7 bases off V and 7 bases off J, with a span of 10 bases between the germline ends. The CDR3 contains 12 residues, cysteine and phenylalanine counted. Solely the CDR3 DNA is kept, with 36 bases framed from the first base.